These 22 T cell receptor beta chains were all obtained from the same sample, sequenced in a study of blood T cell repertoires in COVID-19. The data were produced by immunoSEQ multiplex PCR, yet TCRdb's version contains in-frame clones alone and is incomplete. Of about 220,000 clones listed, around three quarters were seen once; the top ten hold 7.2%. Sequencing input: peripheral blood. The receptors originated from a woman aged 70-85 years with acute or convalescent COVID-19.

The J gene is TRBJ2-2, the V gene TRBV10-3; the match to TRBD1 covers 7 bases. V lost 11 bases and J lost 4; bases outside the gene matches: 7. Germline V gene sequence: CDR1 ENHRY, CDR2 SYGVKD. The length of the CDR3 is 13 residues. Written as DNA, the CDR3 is TGTGCCCTCGGACAGGTTGGCACCGGGGAGCTGTTTTTT. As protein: CALGQVGTGELFF.

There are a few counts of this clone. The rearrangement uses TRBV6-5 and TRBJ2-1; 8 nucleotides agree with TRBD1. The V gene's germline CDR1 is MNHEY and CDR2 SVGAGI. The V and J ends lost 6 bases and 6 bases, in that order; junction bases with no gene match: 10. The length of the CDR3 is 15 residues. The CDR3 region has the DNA TGTGCCAGCAGGACAGGGGACACGGAATTCAATGAGCAGTTCTTC. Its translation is CASRTGDTEFNEQFF.

The CDR3 coding sequence is TGTGCCAGCAGCCTCTGGCGGGTGAACACTGAAGCTTTCTTT. The encoded protein is CASSLWRVNTEAFF. J is TRBJ1-1 and V is TRBV5-8; no definite D call. V was clipped by 4 bases and J by 0 bases, with 10 bases between them. There are 14 residues in the CDR3. Germline CDR1 and CDR2: SGHTS and YDEGEE.

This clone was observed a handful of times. CDR3 sequence: CASSLVHGGAGGELFF. The CDR3 DNA follows: TGTGCCAGCAGCTTAGTCCACGGGGGGGCCGGCGGGGAGCTGTTTTTT. This chain joins TRBV7-2 and TRBJ2-2; 8 nucleotides align to TRBD2. The CDR3 consists of 16 residues. In germline, CDR1 is SGHTA, CDR2 FQGNSA. The ends lost 1 base at V and 7 bases at J; junction bases unmatched: 8.

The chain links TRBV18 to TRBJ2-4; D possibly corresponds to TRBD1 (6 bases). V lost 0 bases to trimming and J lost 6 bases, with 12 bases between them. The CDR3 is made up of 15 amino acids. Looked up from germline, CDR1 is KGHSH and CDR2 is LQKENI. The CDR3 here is CASSPPGHNLNIQYF. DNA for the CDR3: TGTGCCAGCTCACCACCGGGACACAACTTAAACATTCAGTACTTC.

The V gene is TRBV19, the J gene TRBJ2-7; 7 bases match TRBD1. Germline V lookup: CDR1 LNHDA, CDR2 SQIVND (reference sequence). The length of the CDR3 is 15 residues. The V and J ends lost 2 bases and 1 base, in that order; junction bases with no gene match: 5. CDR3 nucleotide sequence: TGTGCCAGTAGTATAACGTACAGGGGATCCTACGAGCAGTACTTC. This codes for CASSITYRGSYEQYF.

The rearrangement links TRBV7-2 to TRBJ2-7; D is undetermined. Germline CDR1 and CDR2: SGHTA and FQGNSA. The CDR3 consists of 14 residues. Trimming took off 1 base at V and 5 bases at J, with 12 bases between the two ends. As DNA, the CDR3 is TGTGCCAGCAGCTTAGGCTCCTATACCAACGAGCAGTACTTC. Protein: CASSLGSYTNEQYF.

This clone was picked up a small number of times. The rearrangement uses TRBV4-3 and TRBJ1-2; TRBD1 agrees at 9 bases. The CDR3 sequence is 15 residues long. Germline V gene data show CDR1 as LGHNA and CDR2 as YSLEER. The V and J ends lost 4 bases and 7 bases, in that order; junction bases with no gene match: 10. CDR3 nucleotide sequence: TGCGCCAGCAGCCCGGACAGGGGCGCAACGAGTGGCTACACCTTC. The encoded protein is CASSPDRGATSGYTF.

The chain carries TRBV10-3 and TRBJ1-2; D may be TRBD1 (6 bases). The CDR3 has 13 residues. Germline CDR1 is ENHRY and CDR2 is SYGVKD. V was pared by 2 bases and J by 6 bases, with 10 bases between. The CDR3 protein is CAISEGGTNGYTF. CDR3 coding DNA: TGTGCCATCAGTGAGGGGGGCACTAATGGCTACACCTTC.

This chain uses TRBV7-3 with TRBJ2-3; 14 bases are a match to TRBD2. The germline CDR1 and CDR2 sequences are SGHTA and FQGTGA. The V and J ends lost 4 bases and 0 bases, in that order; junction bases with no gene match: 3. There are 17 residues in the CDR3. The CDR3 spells CASSSRLAGGSTDTQYF. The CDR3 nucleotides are TGTGCCAGCAGCTCAAGACTAGCGGGGGGGAGCACAGATACGCAGTATTTT.

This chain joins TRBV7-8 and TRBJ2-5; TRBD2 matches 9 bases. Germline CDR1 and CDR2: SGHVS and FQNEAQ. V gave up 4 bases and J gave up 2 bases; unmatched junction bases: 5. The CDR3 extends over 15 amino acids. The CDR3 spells CASSSTAGGQETQYF. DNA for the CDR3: TGTGCCAGCAGCTCAACGGCGGGGGGGCAAGAGACCCAGTACTTC.

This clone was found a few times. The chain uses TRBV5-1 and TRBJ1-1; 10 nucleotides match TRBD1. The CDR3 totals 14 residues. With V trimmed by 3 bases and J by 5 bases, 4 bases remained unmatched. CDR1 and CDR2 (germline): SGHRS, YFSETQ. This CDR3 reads CASSYGDRGTEAFF. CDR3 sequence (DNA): TGCGCCAGCAGCTATGGGGACAGGGGAACTGAAGCTTTCTTT.

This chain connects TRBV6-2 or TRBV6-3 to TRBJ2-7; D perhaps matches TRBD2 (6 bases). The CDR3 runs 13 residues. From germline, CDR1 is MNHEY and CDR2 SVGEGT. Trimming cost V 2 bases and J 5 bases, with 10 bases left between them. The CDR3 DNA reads TGTGCCAGCAGTTACGGGGAGGTTGACGAGCAGTACTTC. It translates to CASSYGEVDEQYF.

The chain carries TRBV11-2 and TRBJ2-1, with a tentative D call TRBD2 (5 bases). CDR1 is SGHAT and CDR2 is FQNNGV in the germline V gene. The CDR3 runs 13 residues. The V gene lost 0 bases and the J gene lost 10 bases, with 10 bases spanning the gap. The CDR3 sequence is CASSLENSGEQFF. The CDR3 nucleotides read TGTGCCAGCAGCTTAGAAAACAGCGGAGAGCAGTTCTTC.

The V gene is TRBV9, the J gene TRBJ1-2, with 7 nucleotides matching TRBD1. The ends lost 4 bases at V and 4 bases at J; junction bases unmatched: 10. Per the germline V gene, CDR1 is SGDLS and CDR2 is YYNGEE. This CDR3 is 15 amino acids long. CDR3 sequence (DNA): TGTGCCAGCAGCAACACAGGGGAAGGGGCCTATGGCTACACCTTC. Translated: CASSNTGEGAYGYTF.

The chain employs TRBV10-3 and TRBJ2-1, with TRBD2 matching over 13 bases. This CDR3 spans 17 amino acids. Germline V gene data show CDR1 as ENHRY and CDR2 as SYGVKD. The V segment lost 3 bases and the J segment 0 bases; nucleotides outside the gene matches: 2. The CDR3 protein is CAISERLAGGSYNEQFF. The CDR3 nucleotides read TGTGCCATCAGTGAACGACTAGCGGGGGGCTCCTACAATGAGCAGTTCTTC.

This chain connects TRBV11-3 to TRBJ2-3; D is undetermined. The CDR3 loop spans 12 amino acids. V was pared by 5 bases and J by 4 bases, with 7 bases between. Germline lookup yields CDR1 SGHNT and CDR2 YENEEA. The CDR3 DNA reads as TGTGCCAGCAGCCGTGAGGCAGATACGCAGTATTTT. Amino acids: CASSREADTQYF.

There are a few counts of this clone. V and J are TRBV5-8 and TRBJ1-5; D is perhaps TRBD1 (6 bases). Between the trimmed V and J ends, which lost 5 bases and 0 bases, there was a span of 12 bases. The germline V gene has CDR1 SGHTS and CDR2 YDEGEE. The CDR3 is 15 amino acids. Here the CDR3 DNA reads TGTGCCAGCAGGTCAACAGGGAATAGCAATCAGCCCCAGCATTTT. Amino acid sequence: CASRSTGNSNQPQHF. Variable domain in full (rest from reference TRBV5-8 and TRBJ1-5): EAGVTQSPTHLIKTRGQQATLRCSPISGHTSVYWYQQALGLGLQFLLWYDEGEERNRGNFPPRFSGRQFPNYSSELNVNALELEDSALYLCASRSTGNSNQPQHFGDGTRLSIL.

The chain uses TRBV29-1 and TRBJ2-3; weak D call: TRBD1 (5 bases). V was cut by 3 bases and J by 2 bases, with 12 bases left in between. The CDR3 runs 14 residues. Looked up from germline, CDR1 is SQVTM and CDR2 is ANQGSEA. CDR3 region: CSVDTTELTDTQYF. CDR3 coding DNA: TGCAGCGTTGATACGACAGAGCTCACAGATACGCAGTATTTT.

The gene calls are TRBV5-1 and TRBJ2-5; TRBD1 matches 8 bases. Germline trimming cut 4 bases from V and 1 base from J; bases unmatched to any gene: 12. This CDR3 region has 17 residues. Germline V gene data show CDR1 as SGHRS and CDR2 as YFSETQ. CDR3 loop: CASSLHKTGVGQETQYF. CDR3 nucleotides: TGCGCCAGCAGCCTCCATAAGACAGGGGTGGGCCAAGAGACCCAGTACTTC.

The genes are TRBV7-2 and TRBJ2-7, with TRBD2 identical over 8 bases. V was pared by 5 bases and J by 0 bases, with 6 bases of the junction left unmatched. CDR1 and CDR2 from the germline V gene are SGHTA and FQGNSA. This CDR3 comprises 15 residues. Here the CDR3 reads CASSPGLAASYEQYF. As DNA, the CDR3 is TGTGCCAGCAGCCCAGGACTAGCCGCCTCCTACGAGCAGTACTTC.

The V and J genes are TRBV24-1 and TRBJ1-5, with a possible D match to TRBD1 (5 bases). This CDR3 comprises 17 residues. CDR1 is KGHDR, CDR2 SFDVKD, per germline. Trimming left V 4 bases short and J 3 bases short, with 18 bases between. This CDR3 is CATSDHPGLNFNQPQHF. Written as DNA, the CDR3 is TGTGCCACCAGTGACCACCCAGGGCTCAACTTCAATCAGCCCCAGCATTTT.